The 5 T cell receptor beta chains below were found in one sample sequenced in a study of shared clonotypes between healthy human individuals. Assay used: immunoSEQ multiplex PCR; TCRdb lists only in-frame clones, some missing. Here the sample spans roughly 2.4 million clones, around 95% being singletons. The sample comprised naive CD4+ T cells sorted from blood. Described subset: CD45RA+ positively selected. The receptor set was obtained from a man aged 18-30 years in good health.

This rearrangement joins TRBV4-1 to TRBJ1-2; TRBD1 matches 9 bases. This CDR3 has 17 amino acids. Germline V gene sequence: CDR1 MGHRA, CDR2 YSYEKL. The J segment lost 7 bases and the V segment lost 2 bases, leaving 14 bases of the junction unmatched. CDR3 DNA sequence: TGCGCCAGCAGCCAAACGGGAGACAGGGGGTATCTCTCTGGCTACACCTTC. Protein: CASSQTGDRGYLSGYTF.

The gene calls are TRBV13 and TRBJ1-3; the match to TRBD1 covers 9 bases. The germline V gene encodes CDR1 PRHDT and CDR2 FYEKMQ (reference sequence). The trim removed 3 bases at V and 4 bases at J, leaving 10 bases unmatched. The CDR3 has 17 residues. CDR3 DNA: TGTGCCAGCAGCTTCGTGGACTTGGACAGGGGAGGAAACACCATATATTTT. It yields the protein CASSFVDLDRGGNTIYF.

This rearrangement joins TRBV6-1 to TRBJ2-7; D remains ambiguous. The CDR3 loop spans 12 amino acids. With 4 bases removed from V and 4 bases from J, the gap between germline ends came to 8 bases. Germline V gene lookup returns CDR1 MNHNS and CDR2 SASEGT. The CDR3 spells CASSASSYEQYF. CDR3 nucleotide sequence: TGTGCCAGCAGTGCCAGCTCTTACGAGCAGTACTTC.

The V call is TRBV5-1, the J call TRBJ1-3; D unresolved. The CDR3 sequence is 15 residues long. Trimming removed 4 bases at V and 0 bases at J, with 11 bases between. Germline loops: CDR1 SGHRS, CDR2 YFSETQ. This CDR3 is CASSAEGGSGNTIYF. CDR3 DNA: TGCGCCAGCAGCGCGGAGGGAGGCTCTGGAAACACCATATATTTT.

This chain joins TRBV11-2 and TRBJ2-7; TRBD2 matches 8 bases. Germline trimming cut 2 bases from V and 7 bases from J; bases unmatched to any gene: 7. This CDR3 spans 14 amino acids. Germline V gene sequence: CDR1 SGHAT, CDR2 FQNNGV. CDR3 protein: CASSLPPGGQEQYF. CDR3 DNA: TGTGCCAGCAGCTTACCCCCGGGGGGGCAAGAGCAGTACTTC.